Below, one T cell receptor beta chain is given with its context. As yet, its antigen is unknown. The record originates from a study of neoadjuvant anti-PD-1 for oral cavity cancer. Across the study: Nivolumab at 3 mg/kg was mostly given biweekly, three to four doses, pre-surgery. Study-level results: Post-nivolumab, blood T cell clonality was significantly elevated in non-responders.

Time point defined: after neoadjuvant nivolumab, at surgical resection. The CDR3 has 16 amino acids. The trim removed 7 bases at V and 2 bases at J, leaving 11 bases unmatched. Germline V gene lookup returns CDR1 SNHLY and CDR2 FYNNEI. This table comes from immunoSEQ multiplex PCR, and its TCRdb copy is limited to in-frame clones, with some not included. This table has about 14,000 clones, about 77% appearing once. The specimen was PBMCs, collected after nivolumab (anti-PD-1) treatment. The origin of this receptor is a person between 35 and 79 years old with oral cavity squamous cell carcinoma. This sequence joins TRBV2 and TRBJ2-1; 7 bases match TRBD2. Here the CDR3 reads CASINWGGGTYNEQFF. As DNA, the CDR3 is TGTGCCAGCATTAATTGGGGGGGAGGGACCTACAATGAGCAGTTCTTC.